Listed here are 2 T cell receptor beta chains from one sample, sequenced in a study of T cells in Graves' hyperthyroidism and ophthalmopathy. The investigators amplified TCR beta CDR3 regions from RNA transcripts. RT-PCR in the first round (using the HTBI primer set) targeted the TCR CDR3. MiXCR was run by TCRdb on the multiplex PCR reads, yielding one entry per CDR3 protein. The top ten hold over 25% of the sample, which has about half a million distinct CDR3 sequences, more than 15% seen once. Sequencing was performed on blood. These receptors originate from a woman aged 25 to 39 with Graves' ophthalmopathy.

This clonotype was seen repeatedly, ten times or more. The J gene is TRBJ2-3, the V gene TRBV2; 7 bases match TRBD2. The CDR3 extends over 13 amino acids. Germline-derived CDR1 and CDR2 are SNHLY and FYNNEI. V shed 10 bases, J shed 5 bases, and the junction held 9 bases outside the gene matches. The CDR3 loop is CATWGGVGDTQYF. In DNA form, the CDR3 reads TGTGCCACTTGGGGGGGTGTAGGAGATACGCAGTATTTT.

There are many counts of this clonotype. This rearrangement joins TRBV7-2 to TRBJ2-5; 9 bases agree with TRBD2. Germline loops: CDR1 SGHTA, CDR2 FQGNSA. The CDR3 is made up of 13 amino acids. The V gene end was trimmed by 5 bases and the J gene end by 5 bases; junction bases not matched to a gene: 3. In nucleotides, the CDR3 is TGTGCCAGCAGCCCGGGACTAGCTGAGACCCAGTACTTC. Translated, it gives CASSPGLAETQYF.